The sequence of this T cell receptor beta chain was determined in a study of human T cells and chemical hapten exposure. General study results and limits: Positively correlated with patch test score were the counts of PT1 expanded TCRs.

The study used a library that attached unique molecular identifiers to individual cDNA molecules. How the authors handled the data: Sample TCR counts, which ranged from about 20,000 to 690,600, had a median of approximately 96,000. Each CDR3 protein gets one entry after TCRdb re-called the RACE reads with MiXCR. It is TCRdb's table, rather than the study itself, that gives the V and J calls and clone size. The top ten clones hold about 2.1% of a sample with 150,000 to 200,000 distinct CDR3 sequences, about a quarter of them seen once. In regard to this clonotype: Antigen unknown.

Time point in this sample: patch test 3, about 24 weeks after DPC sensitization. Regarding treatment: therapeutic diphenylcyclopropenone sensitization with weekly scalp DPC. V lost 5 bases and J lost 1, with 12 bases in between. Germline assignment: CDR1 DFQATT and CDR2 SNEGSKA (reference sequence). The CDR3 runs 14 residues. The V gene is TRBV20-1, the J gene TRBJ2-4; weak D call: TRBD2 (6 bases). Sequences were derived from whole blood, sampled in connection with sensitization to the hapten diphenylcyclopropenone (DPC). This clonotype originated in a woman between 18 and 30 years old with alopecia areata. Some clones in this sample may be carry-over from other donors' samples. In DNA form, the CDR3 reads TGCAGTGCTCCCGCCGCGGGGGCCAAAAACATTCAGTACTTC. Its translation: CSAPAAGAKNIQYF.